Following are 28 T cell receptor beta chains from one sample sequenced in a study of cytomegalovirus exposure and HLA in healthy donors. The study ran its PCR with 60 Vbeta and 13 Jbeta primers. Assay used: immunoSEQ multiplex PCR; TCRdb lists only in-frame clones, some missing. The table includes around 140,000 clones, approximately 78% detected once. The sequenced material came from PBMCs. The receptor set was obtained from a middle-aged woman in good health and CMV-seropositive.

The CDR3 region is CASSLPAAGNQPQHF. For the CDR3, the DNA is TGTGCCAGCAGTTTACCCGCGGCAGGGAATCAGCCCCAGCATTTT. The genes are TRBV28 and TRBJ1-5; a possible D gene is TRBD1 (5 bases). V lost 2 bases to trimming and J lost 4 bases, with 12 bases between them. The germline V gene has CDR1 MDHEN and CDR2 SYDVKM. The CDR3 is 15 residues long.

This sequence joins TRBV5-1 and TRBJ1-4; 8 bases are shared with TRBD1. Germline V gene data show CDR1 as SGHRS and CDR2 as YFSETQ. The CDR3 is 15 amino acids. Trimming cost V 4 bases and J 4 bases; bases outside gene matches: 6. DNA of the CDR3: TGCGCCAGCAGCGATGGGACAGGCAGTAATGAAAAACTGTTTTTT. The encoded protein is CASSDGTGSNEKLFF. Looking up the rest from reference TRBV5-1 and TRBJ1-4 gives the full variable domain: KAGVTQTPRYLIKTRGQQVTLSCSPISGHRSVSWYQQTPGQGLQFLFEYFSETQRNKGNFPGRFSGRQFSNSRSEMNVSTLELGDSALYLCASSDGTGSNEKLFFGSGTQLSVL.

This rearrangement joins TRBV7-2 to TRBJ1-1, with 7 positions matching TRBD1. Per germline, CDR1 SGHTA and CDR2 FQGNSA. The CDR3 consists of 13 residues. Trimming removed 5 bases from V and 6 bases from J; junction bases left unmatched: 6. CDR3: CASSDQGGSEAFF. CDR3 nucleotides: TGTGCCAGCAGCGATCAAGGGGGCTCTGAAGCTTTCTTT. Based on the CDR3 plus reference TRBV7-2 and TRBJ1-1, the full variable domain is GAGVSQSPSNKVTEKGKDVELRCDPISGHTALYWYRQSLGQGLEFLIYFQGNSAPDKSGLPSDRFSAERTGGSVSTLTIQRTQQEDSAVYLCASSDQGGSEAFFGQGTRLTVV.

The chain carries TRBV27 and TRBJ1-1; a weak D match, TRBD1 (5 bases). Looked up from germline, CDR1 is MNHEY and CDR2 is SMNVEV (reference sequence). This CDR3 contains 13 residues. Trimming shortened V by 0 bases and J by 5 bases, and 7 bases separated the two germline ends. For the CDR3, the DNA is TGTGCCAGCAGTTTATCTGGGGGGACTGAAGCTTTCTTT. It specifies CASSLSGGTEAFF.

This clone has only a few counts. The gene calls are TRBV2 and TRBJ1-1; D remains ambiguous. The CDR3 runs 12 residues. Germline CDR1 is SNHLY and CDR2 is FYNNEI. Deletions cut 3 bases from V and 10 bases from J, with 12 bases between. The CDR3 reads CASSEDGVGAFF. DNA for the CDR3: TGTGCCAGCAGTGAGGATGGAGTCGGAGCTTTCTTT. Supplemented by reference TRBV2 and TRBJ1-1, the full variable domain reads EPEVTQTPSHQVTQMGQEVILRCVPISNHLYFYWYRQILGQKVEFLVSFYNNEISEKSEIFDDQFSVERPDGSNFTLKIRSTKLEDSAMYFCASSEDGVGAFFGQGTRLTVV.

The V and J genes are TRBV5-1 and TRBJ2-1, with 9 bases lining up with TRBD2. The CDR3 extends over 15 amino acids. Losses at the gene ends were 0 bases for V and 6 bases for J; bases not matched to a gene: 4. Germline lookup yields CDR1 SGHRS and CDR2 YFSETQ. CDR3 amino acids: CASSLGGRAVNEQFF. In nucleotides, the CDR3 is TGCGCCAGCAGCTTGGGCGGGAGGGCCGTCAATGAGCAGTTCTTC.

The chain joins TRBV19 to TRBJ1-5; 7 bases are a match to TRBD1. V gave up 6 bases and J gave up 7 bases; unmatched junction bases: 9. Germline lookup yields CDR1 LNHDA and CDR2 SQIVND (reference sequence). The CDR3 loop spans 14 amino acids. The CDR3, as DNA: TGTGCCAGTAGCCAAGGGGGACAGCTGCAGCCCCAGCATTTT. Translating gives CASSQGGQLQPQHF.

J is TRBJ1-2 and V is TRBV29-1, with TRBD1 as a possible D gene (6 bases). The CDR3 has 12 residues. V lost 1 base and J 4 bases, leaving 7 bases between the germline ends. Looked up from germline, CDR1 is SQVTM and CDR2 is ANQGSEA. In DNA, the CDR3 is TGCAGCGTTGAAGCCAGGGGCTATGGCTACACCTTC. Translation: CSVEARGYGYTF.

The chain is built from TRBV27 and TRBJ2-5, with D maybe TRBD1 (6 bases). V lost 5 bases and J lost 1, with 29 bases in between. This CDR3 is built from 20 residues. The V gene's germline CDR1 is MNHEY and CDR2 SMNVEV (reference sequence). The CDR3 here is CASSQDFSTGTQEVQETQYF. In nucleotides, the CDR3 is TGTGCCAGCAGTCAGGACTTTTCCACCGGGACACAAGAGGTCCAAGAGACCCAGTACTTC.

The chain combines TRBV25-1 with TRBJ2-3; TRBD1 is a possible D gene (6 bases). Germline values: CDR1 MGHDK, CDR2 SYGVNS. With 2 bases removed from V and 3 bases from J, the gap between germline ends came to 18 bases. This CDR3 comprises 17 residues. The CDR3 DNA follows: TGTGCCAGCAGTGAACCCCAGGGGCGACCGGGTACAGATACGCAGTATTTT. Its protein product is CASSEPQGRPGTDTQYF. Full variable domain (outside the CDR3, taken from reference TRBV25-1 and TRBJ2-3): EADIYQTPRYLVIGTGKKITLECSQTMGHDKMYWYQQDPGMELHLIHYSYGVNSTEKGDLSSESTVSRIRTEHFPLTLESARPSHTSQYLCASSEPQGRPGTDTQYFGPGTRLTVL.

The chain joins TRBV11-3 to TRBJ2-5, with 8 positions matching TRBD1. CDR1 and CDR2 from the germline V gene are SGHNT and YENEEA. CDR3 size: 14 residues. V was pared by 5 bases and J by 3 bases, with 5 bases of the junction left unmatched. The chain's CDR3 is CASSPGTGKETQYF. The CDR3, as DNA: TGTGCCAGCAGCCCGGGGACAGGCAAAGAGACCCAGTACTTC.

The chain couples TRBV6-5 to TRBJ2-1; D perhaps matches TRBD2 (5 bases). Looked up from germline, CDR1 is MNHEY and CDR2 is SVGAGI. The CDR3 spans 15 residues. With 2 bases removed from V and 1 base from J, the gap between germline ends came to 9 bases. CDR3 nucleotide sequence: TGTGCCAGCAGTTACAGCGGTGAATCCTACAATGAGCAGTTCTTC. Protein: CASSYSGESYNEQFF.

CDR3 nucleotides: TGTGCCAGCTCACCACCAGGACACAACTCTGGAAACACCATATATTTT. Protein sequence: CASSPPGHNSGNTIYF. The chain uses TRBV18 and TRBJ1-3; a weak D match, TRBD1 (5 bases). CDR1 KGHSH and CDR2 LQKENI come from the germline V gene. Trimming took 0 bases from V and 0 from J, leaving 9 bases between them. CDR3 length: 16 residues.

For the CDR3, the DNA is TGTGCCACCAGCAGAGATTATAGCAATCAGCCCCAGCATTTT. This codes for CATSRDYSNQPQHF. V and J are TRBV15 and TRBJ1-5; no clear D. Looked up from germline, CDR1 is LNHNV and CDR2 is YYDKDF (reference sequence). V lost 0 bases and J 0 bases, leaving 3 bases between the germline ends. The CDR3 runs to 14 residues.

The chain recombines TRBV15 with TRBJ1-5; D gene unclear. The germline CDR1 and CDR2 sequences are LNHNV and YYDKDF (reference sequence). The CDR3 runs to 18 residues. With 4 bases removed from V and 0 bases from J, the gap between germline ends came to 19 bases. CDR3 amino acids: CATSKAGPRDYSNQPQHF. DNA of the CDR3: TGTGCCACCAGCAAAGCTGGCCCCCGGGATTATAGCAATCAGCCCCAGCATTTT. The entire variable domain, with the rest obtained from reference TRBV15 and TRBJ1-5, is as follows: DAMVIQNPRYQVTQFGKPVTLSCSQTLNHNVMYWYQQKSSQAPKLLFHYYDKDFNNEADTPDNFQSRRPNTSFCFLDIRSPGLGDTAMYLCATSKAGPRDYSNQPQHFGDGTRLSIL.

The chain links TRBV7-2 to TRBJ2-1; 10 bases agree with TRBD2. V dropped 1 base and J dropped 15; count of bases not matched to a gene: 9. Germline assignment: CDR1 SGHTA and CDR2 FQGNSA. The CDR3 is 14 residues long. CDR3 residues: CASSLDFLAGDLFF. CDR3 nucleotide sequence: TGTGCCAGCAGCTTAGATTTCCTAGCGGGAGATCTGTTCTTC.

The chain combines TRBV5-1 with TRBJ2-5; TRBD1 matches 7 bases. The DNA end lines up better with TRBJ2-7; the J call may be wrong. The CDR3 length is 13 residues. Germline V lookup: CDR1 SGHRS, CDR2 YFSETQ. The CDR3 DNA reads TGCGCCAGCAGCATGGGACAGTCCTACGAGCAGTACTTC. Translating gives CASSMGQSYEQYF.

V and J are TRBV5-1 and TRBJ2-1; 10 nucleotides align to TRBD2. CDR1 and CDR2 from the germline V gene are SGHRS and YFSETQ. The length of the CDR3 is 14 residues. V was pared by 4 bases and J by 5 bases, with 3 bases of the junction left unmatched. The CDR3 DNA is TGCGCCAGCAGCCCCCTAGCGGGAGACAATGAGCAGTTCTTC. Amino acid sequence: CASSPLAGDNEQFF.

The chain employs TRBV18 and TRBJ2-3, with a tentative D call TRBD2 (5 bases). The germline V gene encodes CDR1 KGHSH and CDR2 LQKENI. This CDR3 has 15 amino acids. Trimming left V 5 bases short and J 4 bases short, with 16 bases between. CDR3 residues: CASSSAHPRADTQYF. CDR3 sequence (DNA): TGTGCCAGCTCATCCGCACATCCGAGGGCAGATACGCAGTATTTT.

The CDR3: CASSLGTLAAKGETQYF. The CDR3 DNA reads as TGTGCCAGCAGCTTAGGAACCCTAGCGGCTAAGGGGGAGACCCAGTACTTC. The chain joins TRBV7-9 to TRBJ2-5; TRBD2 matches at 7 bases. CDR1 and CDR2 (germline): SEHNR, FQNEAQ (reference sequence). The CDR3 loop spans 17 amino acids. Trimming cost V 1 base and J 5 bases; bases outside gene matches: 13.

V is TRBV4-1 and J is TRBJ1-5; D might be TRBD1 (6 bases). CDR3 length: 15 amino acids. V was shortened by 4 bases and J by 5 bases, with 15 bases between the two germline ends. CDR1 is MGHRA and CDR2 is YSYEKL in the germline V gene. The CDR3 reads CASSLTSGVDQPQHF. The CDR3 DNA is TGCGCCAGCAGCCTGACCTCAGGGGTTGATCAGCCCCAGCATTTT.

About this clone itself: An end of the junction does not agree with germline; a read error may underlie this. The chain carries TRBV6-5 and TRBJ2-7, with 7 bases aligning to TRBD2. The germline gives CDR1 MNHEY, CDR2 SVGAGI. This CDR3 comprises 10 residues. The DNA for the CDR3 is TGCCCTCGGGGGGACCACGAGCAGTACTTC. Translation gives CPRGDHEQYF.

The J gene is TRBJ2-5, the V gene TRBV7-2, with 9 bases that match TRBD2. Trimming at V came to 7 bases and at J to 3 bases, leaving 9 bases not matched to a gene. CDR3 length equals 15 residues. Germline CDR1 and CDR2: SGHTA and FQGNSA. CDR3: CASTPTSGGKETQYF. The CDR3 nucleotides are TGTGCCAGCACCCCGACTAGCGGAGGGAAAGAGACCCAGTACTTC.

This chain joins TRBV7-9 and TRBJ1-4, with TRBD1 matching over 9 bases. V was pared by 4 bases and J by 7 bases, with 7 bases of the junction left unmatched. The germline V gene has CDR1 SEHNR and CDR2 FQNEAQ (reference sequence). The CDR3 loop spans 15 amino acids. This CDR3 reads CASSSPGQGFEKLFF. The DNA of the CDR3 is TGTGCCAGCAGCTCCCCGGGACAGGGATTTGAAAAACTGTTTTTT. Full variable domain (outside the CDR3, taken from reference TRBV7-9 and TRBJ1-4): DTGVSQNPRHKITKRGQNVTFRCDPISEHNRLYWYRQTLGQGPEFLTYFQNEAQLEKSRLLSDRFSAERPKGSFSTLEIQRTEQGDSAMYLCASSSPGQGFEKLFFGSGTQLSVL.

The chain links TRBV9 to TRBJ1-2; 8 bases match TRBD1. The CDR3 runs to 17 residues. V dropped 0 bases and J dropped 3; count of bases not matched to a gene: 10. Germline loops: CDR1 SGDLS, CDR2 YYNGEE. The CDR3 DNA sequence: TGTGCCAGCAGCGTAGGGGGGACAGGTTCGGTAGACTATGGCTACACCTTC. It translates to CASSVGGTGSVDYGYTF.

The chain carries TRBV5-1 and TRBJ2-2, with 9 bases fitting TRBD2. Germline values: CDR1 SGHRS, CDR2 YFSETQ. The CDR3 loop spans 15 amino acids. Germline trimming cut 3 bases from V and 6 bases from J; bases unmatched to any gene: 6. For the CDR3, the DNA is TGCGCCAGCAGCTATCTAGCGGGAAAGGCCGGGGAGCTGTTTTTT. It specifies CASSYLAGKAGELFF.

CDR3: CASSPRGQGSSTEAFF. The DNA for the CDR3 is TGTGCCAGCAGCCCCCGCGGACAGGGGTCGAGCACTGAAGCTTTCTTT. The chain employs TRBV9 and TRBJ1-1, with TRBD1 matching over 9 bases. This CDR3 has 16 residues. Trimming at V came to 4 bases and at J to 4 bases, leaving 11 bases not matched to a gene. From germline, CDR1 is SGDLS and CDR2 YYNGEE.

The gene calls are TRBV5-1 and TRBJ2-1; 9 bases map to TRBD2. CDR1 and CDR2 (germline): SGHRS, YFSETQ. This CDR3 has 16 amino acids. Losses at the gene ends were 1 base for V and 6 bases for J; bases not matched to a gene: 8. The DNA for the CDR3 is TGCGCCAGCAGCTTGAACGAGGCGGGAGGGTCCAATGAGCAGTTCTTC. Residues: CASSLNEAGGSNEQFF.